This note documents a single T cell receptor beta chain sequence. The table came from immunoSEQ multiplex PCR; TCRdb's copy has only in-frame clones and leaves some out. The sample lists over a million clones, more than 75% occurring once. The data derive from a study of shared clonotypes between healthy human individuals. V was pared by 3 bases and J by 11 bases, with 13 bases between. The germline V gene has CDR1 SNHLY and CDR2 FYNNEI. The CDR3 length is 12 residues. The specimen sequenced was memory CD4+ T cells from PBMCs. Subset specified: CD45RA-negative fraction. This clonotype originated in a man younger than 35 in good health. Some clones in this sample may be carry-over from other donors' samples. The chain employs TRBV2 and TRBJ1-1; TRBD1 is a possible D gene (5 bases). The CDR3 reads CASSDHGSGAFF. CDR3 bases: TGTGCCAGCAGTGACCATGGATCAGGGGCTTTCTTT.